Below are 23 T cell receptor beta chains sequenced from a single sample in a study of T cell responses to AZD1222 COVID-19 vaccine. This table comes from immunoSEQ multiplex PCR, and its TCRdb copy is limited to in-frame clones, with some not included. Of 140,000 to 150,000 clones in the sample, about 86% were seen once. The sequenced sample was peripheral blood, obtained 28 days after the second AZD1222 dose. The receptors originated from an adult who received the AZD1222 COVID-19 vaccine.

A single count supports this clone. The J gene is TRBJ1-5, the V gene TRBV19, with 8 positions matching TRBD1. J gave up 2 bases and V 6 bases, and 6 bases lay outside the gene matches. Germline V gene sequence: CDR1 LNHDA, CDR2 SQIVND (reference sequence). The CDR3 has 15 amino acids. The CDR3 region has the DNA TGTGCCAGTAGCCCGGTGGGACAGGGCAATCAGCCCCAGCATTTT. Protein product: CASSPVGQGNQPQHF. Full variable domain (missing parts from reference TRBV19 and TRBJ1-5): DGGITQSPKYLFRKEGQNVTLSCEQNLNHDAMYWYRQDPGQGLRLIYYSQIVNDFQKGDIAEGYSVSREKKESFPLTVTSAQKNPTAFYLCASSPVGQGNQPQHFGDGTRLSIL.

The DNA for the CDR3 is TGTGCCAGCGGCACAGGGGCAGGGAGTTCTAATGAGCAGTTCTTC. Translating gives CASGTGAGSSNEQFF. The V gene is TRBV4-2, the J gene TRBJ2-1, with 7 bases fitting TRBD1. The CDR3 is 15 amino acids. The V and J ends lost 8 bases and 7 bases, in that order; junction bases with no gene match: 14. CDR1 LGHNA and CDR2 YNFKEQ come from the germline V gene.

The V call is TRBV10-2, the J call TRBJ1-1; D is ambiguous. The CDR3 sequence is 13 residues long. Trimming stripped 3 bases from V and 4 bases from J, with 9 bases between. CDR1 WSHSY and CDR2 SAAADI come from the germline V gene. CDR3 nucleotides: TGCGCCAGCAGTGATGGAGGAGGCACTGAAGCTTTCTTT. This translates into CASSDGGGTEAFF.

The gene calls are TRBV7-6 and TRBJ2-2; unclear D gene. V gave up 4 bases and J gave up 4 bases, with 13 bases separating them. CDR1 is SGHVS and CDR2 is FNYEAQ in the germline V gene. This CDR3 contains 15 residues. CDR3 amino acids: CASSSPPIGTGELFF. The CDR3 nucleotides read TGTGCCAGCAGCTCTCCTCCGATTGGCACCGGGGAGCTGTTTTTT.

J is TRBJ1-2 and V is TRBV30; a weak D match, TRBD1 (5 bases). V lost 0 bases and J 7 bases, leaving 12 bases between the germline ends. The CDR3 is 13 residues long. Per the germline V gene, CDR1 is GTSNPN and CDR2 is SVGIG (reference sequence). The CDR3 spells CAWSVAQGGGYTF. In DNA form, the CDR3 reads TGTGCCTGGAGTGTAGCGCAGGGAGGTGGCTACACCTTC.

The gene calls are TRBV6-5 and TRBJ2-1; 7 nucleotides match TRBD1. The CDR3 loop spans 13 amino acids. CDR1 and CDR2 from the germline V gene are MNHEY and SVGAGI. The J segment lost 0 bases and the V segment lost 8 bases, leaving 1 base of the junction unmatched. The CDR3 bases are TGTGCCAGCTGGACAGGCTCCTACAATGAGCAGTTCTTC. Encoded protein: CASWTGSYNEQFF.

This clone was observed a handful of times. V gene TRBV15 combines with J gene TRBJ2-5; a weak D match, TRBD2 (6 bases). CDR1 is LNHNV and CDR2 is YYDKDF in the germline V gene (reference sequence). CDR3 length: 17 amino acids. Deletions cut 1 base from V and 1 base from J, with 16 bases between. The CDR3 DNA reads TGTGCCACCAGCAGAGTTCTCGGCGGGATTGTCCAAGAGACCCAGTACTTC. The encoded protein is CATSRVLGGIVQETQYF.

CDR3 sequence (DNA): TGTGCCACCAGCAGATGGGACAACGAAAAACTGTTTTTT. Translating gives CATSRWDNEKLFF. The gene calls are TRBV15 and TRBJ1-4, with D possibly TRBD1 on 6 matching bases. The V and J ends lost 2 bases and 8 bases respectively, with 9 bases between them. CDR3 length equals 13 residues. CDR1 and CDR2 from the germline V gene are LNHNV and YYDKDF (reference sequence). The full variable domain, rest sourced from reference TRBV15 and TRBJ1-4, is DAMVIQNPRYQVTQFGKPVTLSCSQTLNHNVMYWYQQKSSQAPKLLFHYYDKDFNNEADTPDNFQSRRPNTSFCFLDIRSPGLGDTAMYLCATSRWDNEKLFFGSGTQLSVL.

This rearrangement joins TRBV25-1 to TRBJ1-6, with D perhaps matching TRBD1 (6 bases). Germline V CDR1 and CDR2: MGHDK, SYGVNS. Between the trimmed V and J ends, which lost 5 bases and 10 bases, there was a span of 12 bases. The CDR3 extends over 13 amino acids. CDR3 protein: CASSNRVGSPLHF. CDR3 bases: TGTGCCAGCAGTAACAGGGTAGGGTCACCCCTCCACTTT.

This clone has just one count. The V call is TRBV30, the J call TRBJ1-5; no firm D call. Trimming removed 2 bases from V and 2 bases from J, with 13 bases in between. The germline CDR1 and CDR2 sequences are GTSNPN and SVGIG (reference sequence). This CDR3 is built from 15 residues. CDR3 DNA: TGTGCCTGGAGTCCACCGCCGCTCGGCAATCAGCCCCAGCATTTT. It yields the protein CAWSPPPLGNQPQHF.

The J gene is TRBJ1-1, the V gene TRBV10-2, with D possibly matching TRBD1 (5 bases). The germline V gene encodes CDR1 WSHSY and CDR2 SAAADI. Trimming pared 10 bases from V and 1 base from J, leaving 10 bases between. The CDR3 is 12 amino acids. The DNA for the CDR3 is TGCGCCACCTACGGGGGGAACACTGAAGCTTTCTTT. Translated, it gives CATYGGNTEAFF.

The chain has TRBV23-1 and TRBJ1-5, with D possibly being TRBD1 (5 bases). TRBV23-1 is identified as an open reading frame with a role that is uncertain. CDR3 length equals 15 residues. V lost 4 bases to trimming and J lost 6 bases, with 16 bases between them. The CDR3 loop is CASSPGGEGCQPQHF. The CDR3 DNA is TGCGCCAGCAGTCCCGGGGGGGAGGGATGTCAGCCCCAGCATTTT.

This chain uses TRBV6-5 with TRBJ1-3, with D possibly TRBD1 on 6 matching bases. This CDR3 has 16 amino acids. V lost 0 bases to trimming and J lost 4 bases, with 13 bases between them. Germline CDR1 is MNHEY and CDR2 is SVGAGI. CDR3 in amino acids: CASSYSLGGRGNTIYF. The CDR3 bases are TGTGCCAGCAGTTACTCGTTAGGGGGTCGAGGAAACACCATATATTTT.

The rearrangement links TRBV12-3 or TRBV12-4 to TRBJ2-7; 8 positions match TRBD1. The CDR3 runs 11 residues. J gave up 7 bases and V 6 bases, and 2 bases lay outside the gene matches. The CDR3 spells CASRRQGEQYF. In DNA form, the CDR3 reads TGTGCCAGCAGACGACAGGGGGAGCAGTACTTC.

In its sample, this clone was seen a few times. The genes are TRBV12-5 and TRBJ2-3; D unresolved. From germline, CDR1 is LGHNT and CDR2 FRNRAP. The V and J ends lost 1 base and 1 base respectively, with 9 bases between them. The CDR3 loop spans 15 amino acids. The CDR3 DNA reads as TGTGCTAGTGGTTTGGGGCCTCACCGCACAGATACGCAGTATTTT. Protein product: CASGLGPHRTDTQYF.

CDR3 bases: TGCGCCAGCAGTTTGACTACTAGTAACACTGAAGCTTTCTTT. Translated, it gives CASSLTTSNTEAFF. The chain links TRBV10-2 to TRBJ1-1; D call uncertain. Germline lookup yields CDR1 WSHSY and CDR2 SAAADI. There are 14 residues in the CDR3. The germline V and J ends were trimmed by 5 bases and 2 bases, with 12 bases remaining between them.

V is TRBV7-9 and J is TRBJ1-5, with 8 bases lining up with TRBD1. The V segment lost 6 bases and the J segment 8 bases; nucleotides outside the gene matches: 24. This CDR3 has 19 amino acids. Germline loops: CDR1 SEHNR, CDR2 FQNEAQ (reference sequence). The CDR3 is CASSPADRGKQKGKEPQHF. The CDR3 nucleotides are TGTGCCAGCAGTCCGGCAGACAGGGGAAAACAAAAGGGAAAAGAGCCCCAGCATTTT.

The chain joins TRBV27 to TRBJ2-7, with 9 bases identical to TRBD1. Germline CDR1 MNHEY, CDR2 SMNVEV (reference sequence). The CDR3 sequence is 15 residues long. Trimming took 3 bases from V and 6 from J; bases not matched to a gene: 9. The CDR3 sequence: CASSFFPRTGAEQYF. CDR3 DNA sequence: TGTGCCAGCAGTTTTTTCCCCCGGACAGGGGCCGAGCAGTACTTC.

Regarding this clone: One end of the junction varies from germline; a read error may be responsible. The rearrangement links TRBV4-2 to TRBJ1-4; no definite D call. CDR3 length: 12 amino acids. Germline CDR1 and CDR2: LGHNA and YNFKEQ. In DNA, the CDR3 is TGTGCCAGCAGCCAAGATCACGACCGCCTCGTCTTT. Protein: CASSQDHDRLVF.

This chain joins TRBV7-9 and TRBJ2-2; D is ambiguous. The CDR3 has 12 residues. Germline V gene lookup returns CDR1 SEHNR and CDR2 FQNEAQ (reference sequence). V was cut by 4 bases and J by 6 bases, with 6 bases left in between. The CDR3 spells CASSSAAGELFF. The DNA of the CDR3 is TGTGCCAGCAGCTCAGCTGCCGGGGAGCTGTTTTTT.

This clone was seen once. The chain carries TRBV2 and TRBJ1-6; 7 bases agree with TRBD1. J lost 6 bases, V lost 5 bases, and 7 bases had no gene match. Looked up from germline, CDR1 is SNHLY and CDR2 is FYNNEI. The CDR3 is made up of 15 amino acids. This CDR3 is CASSRTGFGNSPLHF. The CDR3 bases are TGTGCCAGCAGTCGGACAGGTTTCGGTAATTCACCCCTCCACTTT.

CDR3 nucleotide sequence: TGTGCCAGCAGCTTACGGGACAGGGGGGAAGCTTTCTTT. Translation gives CASSLRDRGEAFF. This chain uses TRBV7-9 with TRBJ1-1; 11 bases map to TRBD1. The CDR3 is 13 residues long. J lost 8 bases, V lost 2 bases, and 1 base had no gene match. Germline CDR1 and CDR2: SEHNR and FQNEAQ (reference sequence).

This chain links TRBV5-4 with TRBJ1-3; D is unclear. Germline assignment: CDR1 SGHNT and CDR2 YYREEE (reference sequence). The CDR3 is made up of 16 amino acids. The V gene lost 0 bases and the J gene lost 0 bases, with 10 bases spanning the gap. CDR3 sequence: CASSLGQAYSGNTIYF. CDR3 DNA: TGTGCCAGCAGCTTGGGGCAGGCATACTCTGGAAACACCATATATTTT.